In its sample, the clone carrying this T cell receptor (beta chain) is large. Sample time point: sample taken at primary tumor resection. Samples were obtained from more than 70 donors, all untreated early-stage non-small cell lung cancer patients. No cells were sorted before sequencing. The whole RNA sequenced was extracted from tumor, nontumor lung or frozen PBMC. The data belong to a study of spatial heterogeneity in lung cancer. Study background: A unique TCR and UMI combination showed up more than ten times in raw reads, on average.

V lost 3 bases to trimming and J lost 4 bases, with 9 bases between them. Germline-derived CDR1 and CDR2 are MDHEN and SYDVKM. The CDR3 is 13 amino acids. TCRdb redid the calling of the 5' RACE reads with MiXCR, one entry per CDR3 protein. The repertoire has thousands of distinct CDR3 sequences, 15% of them found once; the top ten carry approximately 25%. The material was normal lung tissue next to the tumor, obtained at surgery. This clonotype originated in a male donor with early-stage non-small cell lung cancer. The chain couples TRBV28 to TRBJ1-1; a weak D match, TRBD1 (6 bases). CDR3 sequence (DNA): TGTGCCAGCAGTTTTACACAGGGCACTGAAGCTTTCTTT. Translated: CASSFTQGTEAFF. Full variable domain (missing parts from reference TRBV28 and TRBJ1-1): DVKVTQSSRYLVKRTGEKVFLECVQDMDHENMFWYRQDPGLGLRLIYFSYDVKMKEKGDIPEGYSVSREKKERFSLILESASTNQTSMYLCASSFTQGTEAFFGQGTRLTVV.